This TCR beta chain was observed in a study of blood T cell repertoires in COVID-19. Germline values: CDR1 GTSNPN, CDR2 SVGIG (reference sequence). V was clipped by 2 bases and J by 5 bases, with 15 bases between them. The CDR3 runs 14 residues. Generated by immunoSEQ multiplex PCR, the TCRdb table keeps only in-frame clones and is missing some. The sample comprises some 120,000 clones, roughly 80% of which are singletons, and 12% rests with the top ten. This receptor was obtained from an older woman with acute or convalescent COVID-19. The V call is TRBV30, the J call TRBJ1-2, with D perhaps TRBD1 (5 bases). What was sequenced was peripheral blood. CDR3 residues: CAWSRNTGLYGYTF. Here the CDR3 DNA reads TGTGCCTGGAGTCGTAATACAGGCCTTTATGGCTACACCTTC.